This TCR beta chain originates from a study of T cells in Graves' hyperthyroidism and ophthalmopathy. The CDR3 is 13 residues long. With 4 bases removed from V and 1 base from J, the gap between germline ends came to 7 bases. CDR1 MNHEY and CDR2 SMNVEV come from the germline V gene (reference sequence). The TCR beta CDR3 regions underwent amplification using RNA transcripts as the source. HTBI primers drove first-round RT-PCR of the TCR CDR3. TCRdb analysed the multiplex PCR reads with MiXCR anew, one entry per CDR3 protein. The data show a few hundred thousand distinct CDR3 sequences, approximately 12% seen once. This clonotype was seen ten or more times.

The sequencing input was blood. This clonotype originated in a man aged 30-40 years with Graves' hyperthyroidism that later progressed to Graves' ophthalmopathy. The chain combines TRBV27 with TRBJ1-1; TRBD1 might be the D (5 bases). In nucleotides, the CDR3 is TGTGCCAGCAGTTCCAGGGCGAACACTGAAGCTTTCTTT. The encoded protein is CASSSRANTEAFF.